This T cell receptor beta chain was profiled in a study of T cell repertoires in cytomegalovirus infection (dated by TCRdb to the late 2010s). The study in broad terms: Peptide stimulations targeted recently identified HLA-C-restricted CMV epitopes, whose presentation resists viral immunomodulation, together with well-studied HLA-B-restricted epitopes. Donor HLA type was relevant to the analysis, because carriage of CMV infection together with the matching HLA type was indicated by public TCR beta signatures.

Reads for this sample came from an Illumina HiSeq 1500. TCRdb applied fastp at Q25 and MiXCR to the public reads, then kept only in-frame beta chains. Under each unique CDR3 protein, matching rows form one entry showing the most common genes and DNA. The sample records about 900,000 distinct CDR3 sequences, approximately 31% of which are singletons. About 14% of the sample lies in the top ten. Comments on this clonotype: The clone's antigen remains unknown. The input lacks base qualities; no much larger clone sits a single base away.

Results the study describes overall, beyond this receptor: The ex vivo response was dominated by HLA-C-restricted CMV-specific TCR beta clonotypes, which also provided the single most frequent clonotype in two of eight donors. In both this cohort and an independent cohort of 352 donors, the cumulative frequency of public TCR beta family members distinguished carriers of CMV infection plus the relevant HLA type.

The treatment or condition label here, explained by the study, means: in vitro stimulation with specific CMV peptide epitopes to enrich CMV-specific T cells. The CDR3 holds 18 amino acids from the cysteine to the phenylalanine. Only CDR3 DNA remains: 54 bases, in frame from the first base. Trimmed from V: 0 bases; trimmed from J: 0 bases; junction bases lacking a gene match: 7. CDR1 MNHEY and CDR2 SMNVEV were looked up in the germline V gene (reference sequence). The receptor was isolated from a human donor in good health (CMV status not recorded). Some clones in this sample may be carry-over from other donors' samples. The input for sequencing was cultured CD8+ T cells from PBMCs, taken from culture after CMV antigen stimulation. The rearranged segments are TRBV27 and TRBJ1-4, and 7 bases in between align with TRBD1. The DNA sequence is as follows: TGTGCCAGCAGTTTATCTTGGACAGGAACCGCAACTAATGAAAAACTGTTTTTT. Protein translation: CASSLSWTGTATNEKLFF.